The rows below give T cell receptor beta chains drawn from one sample of a study of blood T cells in healthy people across ages. MiXCR, applied by TCRdb to the 5' RACE reads, yields one record per CDR3 protein. The sample carries 850,000 to 1,000,000 distinct CDR3 sequences, roughly 52% recorded once. The sample was blood. Every receptor here comes from a man in his thirties or forties in good health. CDR3s include the opening cysteine and the closing phenylalanine or tryptophan. Fields, in order: V gene, D gene, J gene, clone size, CDR3 length, CDR3 protein, CDR3 DNA. A D gene is named only where the DNA matches it firmly. Size values are once, few and many counts, or a class for expanded clones, and some rows have none.

V gene: TRBV30; D gene: NA; J gene: TRBJ1-1; clone size: NA; CDR3 length: 12; CDR3 protein: CAWSVYNTEAFF; CDR3 DNA: TGTGCCTGGAGTGTATATAACACTGAAGCTTTCTTT
V gene: TRBV4-2; D gene: TRBD1; J gene: TRBJ2-3; clone size: few; CDR3 length: 15; CDR3 protein: CASSPLGQHTDTQYF; CDR3 DNA: TGTGCCAGCAGCCCCCTGGGACAGCACACAGATACGCAGTATTTT
V gene: TRBV12-3/TRBV12-4; D gene: TRBD2; J gene: TRBJ2-3; clone size: NA; CDR3 length: 16; CDR3 protein: CASSLVAGSYTDTQYF; CDR3 DNA: TGTGCCAGCAGTTTAGTAGCGGGAAGCTACACAGATACGCAGTATTTT
V gene: TRBV4-3; D gene: NA; J gene: TRBJ2-3; clone size: NA; CDR3 length: 18; CDR3 protein: CASSQGVRRGGVTDTQYF; CDR3 DNA: TGCGCCAGCAGCCAAGGCGTTAGGAGGGGCGGAGTCACAGATACGCAGTATTTT
V gene: TRBV5-1; D gene: NA; J gene: TRBJ2-3; clone size: NA; CDR3 length: 17; CDR3 protein: CASSLGSRERNGDTQYF; CDR3 DNA: TGCGCCAGCAGCTTGGGATCGAGGGAGAGGAACGGAGATACGCAGTATTTT
V gene: TRBV12-3/TRBV12-4; D gene: NA; J gene: TRBJ1-1; clone size: NA; CDR3 length: 12; CDR3 protein: CASSFWVTEAFF; CDR3 DNA: TGTGCCAGCAGTTTCTGGGTTACTGAAGCTTTCTTT
V gene: TRBV6-2/TRBV6-3; D gene: TRBD1; J gene: TRBJ2-7; clone size: many; CDR3 length: 15; CDR3 protein: CASTDGTGNNYEQYF; CDR3 DNA: TGTGCCAGCACCGACGGGACAGGGAATAACTACGAGCAGTACTTC
V gene: TRBV6-1; D gene: TRBD2; J gene: TRBJ2-1; clone size: NA; CDR3 length: 15; CDR3 protein: CASSEFAGGRNEQFF; CDR3 DNA: TGTGCCAGCAGTGAATTCGCGGGGGGGCGTAATGAGCAGTTCTTC
V gene: TRBV6-1; D gene: NA; J gene: TRBJ2-1; clone size: few; CDR3 length: 17; CDR3 protein: CASRGAEGRGSYNEQFF; CDR3 DNA: TGTGCCAGCAGGGGAGCGGAGGGGCGCGGTTCCTACAATGAGCAGTTCTTC
V gene: TRBV28; D gene: TRBD1; J gene: TRBJ1-6; clone size: once; CDR3 length: 17; CDR3 protein: CASSPTGTDTYNSPLHF; CDR3 DNA: TGTGCCAGCAGTCCTACCGGGACAGATACCTATAATTCACCCCTCCACTTT
V gene: TRBV5-6; D gene: TRBD1; J gene: TRBJ1-1; clone size: few; CDR3 length: 14; CDR3 protein: CASSFISGTGEAFF; CDR3 DNA: TGTGCCAGCAGCTTTATATCCGGGACAGGTGAAGCTTTCTTT
V gene: TRBV4-1; D gene: NA; J gene: TRBJ1-5; clone size: NA; CDR3 length: 16; CDR3 protein: CASSQERGEWGQPQHF; CDR3 DNA: TGCGCCAGCAGCCAAGAACGGGGGGAGTGGGGTCAGCCCCAGCATTTT
V gene: TRBV10-3; D gene: TRBD1; J gene: TRBJ1-1; clone size: NA; CDR3 length: 13; CDR3 protein: CAITGQGTTEAFF; CDR3 DNA: TGTGCCATCACGGGACAGGGGACCACTGAAGCTTTCTTT
V gene: TRBV3-1; D gene: NA; J gene: TRBJ2-5; clone size: NA; CDR3 length: 13; CDR3 protein: CASSPERRETQYF; CDR3 DNA: TGTGCCAGCAGCCCTGAGCGACGGGAGACCCAGTACTTC
V gene: TRBV4-1; D gene: TRBD2; J gene: TRBJ2-1; clone size: NA; CDR3 length: 17; CDR3 protein: CASSQEASGGVYNEQFF; CDR3 DNA: TGCGCCAGCAGCCAAGAGGCCAGCGGGGGGGTTTACAATGAGCAGTTCTTC
V gene: TRBV2; D gene: TRBD1; J gene: TRBJ1-2; clone size: few; CDR3 length: 15; CDR3 protein: CASSEGDSSNYGYTF; CDR3 DNA: TGTGCCAGCAGTGAAGGGGACAGCTCTAACTATGGCTACACCTTC
V gene: TRBV3-1; D gene: TRBD1; J gene: TRBJ2-7; clone size: NA; CDR3 length: 15; CDR3 protein: CASSQGPRGPYEQYF; CDR3 DNA: TGTGCCAGCAGCCAAGGGCCCAGGGGGCCCTACGAGCAGTACTTC
V gene: TRBV5-1; D gene: NA; J gene: TRBJ2-7; clone size: few; CDR3 length: 14; CDR3 protein: CASSLDARLYEQYF; CDR3 DNA: TGCGCCAGCAGCCTGGATGCCAGGCTGTACGAGCAGTACTTC
V gene: TRBV28; D gene: NA; J gene: TRBJ1-1; clone size: NA; CDR3 length: 16; CDR3 protein: CASSPGGRIGGTEAFF; CDR3 DNA: TGTGCCAGCAGTCCCGGGGGACGGATTGGAGGCACTGAAGCTTTCTTT
V gene: TRBV20-1; D gene: NA; J gene: TRBJ2-7; clone size: NA; CDR3 length: 13; CDR3 protein: CSATRRTSYEQYF; CDR3 DNA: TGCAGTGCCACACGGAGAACTTCCTACGAGCAGTACTTC
V gene: TRBV21-1; D gene: NA; J gene: TRBJ1-1; clone size: NA; CDR3 length: 14; CDR3 protein: CASPNGQAPTEAFF; CDR3 DNA: TGTGCCAGCCCAAATGGGCAGGCGCCCACTGAAGCTTTCTTT
V gene: TRBV6-5; D gene: TRBD1; J gene: TRBJ1-4; clone size: NA; CDR3 length: 16; CDR3 protein: CASSWDRGSTNEKLFF; CDR3 DNA: TGTGCCAGCAGTTGGGACAGGGGGTCGACTAATGAAAAACTGTTTTTT
V gene: TRBV27; D gene: NA; J gene: TRBJ2-7; clone size: few; CDR3 length: 15; CDR3 protein: CASSSTTMGSYEQYF; CDR3 DNA: TGTGCCAGCAGCTCCACTACCATGGGCTCCTACGAGCAGTACTTC
V gene: TRBV15; D gene: TRBD1; J gene: TRBJ1-5; clone size: NA; CDR3 length: 13; CDR3 protein: CATSSDRAQPQHF; CDR3 DNA: TGTGCCACCAGCAGCGACAGGGCACAGCCCCAGCATTTT
V gene: TRBV4-1; D gene: NA; J gene: TRBJ2-3; clone size: NA; CDR3 length: 15; CDR3 protein: CASSQEGVLSARWYF; CDR3 DNA: TGCGCCAGCAGCCAAGAGGGCGTCCTGTCTGCCAGATGGTATTTT
V gene: TRBV29-1; D gene: NA; J gene: TRBJ2-5; clone size: few; CDR3 length: 12; CDR3 protein: CSVGSVRETQYF; CDR3 DNA: TGCAGCGTTGGGTCCGTCCGGGAGACCCAGTACTTC
V gene: TRBV4-1; D gene: TRBD2; J gene: TRBJ2-7; clone size: NA; CDR3 length: 15; CDR3 protein: CASSQTSASYNEQYF; CDR3 DNA: TGCGCCAGCAGCCAGACTAGCGCCTCCTACAATGAGCAGTACTTC
V gene: TRBV12-3/TRBV12-4; D gene: NA; J gene: TRBJ2-3; clone size: NA; CDR3 length: 13; CDR3 protein: CASSLRRTDTQYF; CDR3 DNA: TGTGCCAGCAGTTTACGGAGGACAGATACGCAGTATTTT
V gene: TRBV7-2; D gene: TRBD2; J gene: TRBJ2-1; clone size: few; CDR3 length: 16; CDR3 protein: CASSSRTSGANYEQFF; CDR3 DNA: TGTGCCAGCAGCTCTAGGACTAGCGGGGCGAACTATGAGCAGTTCTTC
V gene: TRBV12-3/TRBV12-4; D gene: NA; J gene: TRBJ2-5; clone size: few; CDR3 length: 14; CDR3 protein: CASSYRQGQETQYF; CDR3 DNA: TGTGCCAGCAGTTACCGGCAGGGCCAAGAGACCCAGTACTTC
V gene: TRBV15; D gene: NA; J gene: TRBJ2-3; clone size: few; CDR3 length: 15; CDR3 protein: CATSRDPGYGNTQYF; CDR3 DNA: TGTGCCACCAGCAGAGATCCGGGATACGGTAATACGCAGTATTTT
V gene: TRBV12-3/TRBV12-4; D gene: NA; J gene: TRBJ2-3; clone size: NA; CDR3 length: 14; CDR3 protein: CASRVGGGRDMQYF; CDR3 DNA: TGTGCCAGCAGAGTAGGGGGGGGAAGAGATATGCAGTATTTT
V gene: TRBV21-1; D gene: NA; J gene: TRBJ2-7; clone size: NA; CDR3 length: 13; CDR3 protein: CASRTGGPYEQYF; CDR3 DNA: TGTGCCAGCAGGACAGGGGGCCCCTACGAGCAGTACTTC
V gene: TRBV20-1; D gene: NA; J gene: TRBJ2-3; clone size: few; CDR3 length: 12; CDR3 protein: CSASESTDTQYF; CDR3 DNA: TGCAGTGCTAGTGAAAGCACAGATACGCAGTATTTT
V gene: TRBV7-8; D gene: NA; J gene: TRBJ2-7; clone size: NA; CDR3 length: 14; CDR3 protein: CTSSLGPTSYEQYF; CDR3 DNA: TGTACCAGCAGCTTAGGGCCTACATCCTACGAGCAGTACTTC
V gene: TRBV4-1; D gene: NA; J gene: TRBJ2-5; clone size: few; CDR3 length: 15; CDR3 protein: CASSQRDLHQETQYF; CDR3 DNA: TGCGCCAGCAGCCAACGGGACTTGCACCAAGAGACCCAGTACTTC
V gene: TRBV5-1; D gene: NA; J gene: TRBJ1-1; clone size: NA; CDR3 length: 13; CDR3 protein: CASRSEGFTEAFF; CDR3 DNA: TGCGCCAGCAGATCAGAGGGGTTCACTGAAGCTTTCTTT
V gene: TRBV11-1; D gene: TRBD2; J gene: TRBJ2-1; clone size: few; CDR3 length: 15; CDR3 protein: CASSPISGGYNEQFF; CDR3 DNA: TGTGCCAGCAGCCCCATCAGCGGGGGCTACAATGAGCAGTTCTTC
V gene: TRBV6-1; D gene: TRBD1; J gene: TRBJ2-7; clone size: NA; CDR3 length: 15; CDR3 protein: CASSEQHRGPYEQYF; CDR3 DNA: TGTGCCAGCAGTGAACAACACAGGGGACCTTACGAGCAGTACTTC
V gene: TRBV6-1; D gene: NA; J gene: TRBJ2-2; clone size: NA; CDR3 length: 14; CDR3 protein: CASRPGANTRELFF; CDR3 DNA: TGTGCCAGCAGGCCGGGCGCGAACACCAGGGAGCTGTTTTTT
V gene: TRBV6-5; D gene: NA; J gene: TRBJ2-7; clone size: NA; CDR3 length: 17; CDR3 protein: CASSYIPGRAGRYEQYF; CDR3 DNA: TGTGCCAGCAGTTACATACCGGGCCGGGCAGGTCGCTACGAGCAGTACTTC
V gene: TRBV9; D gene: NA; J gene: TRBJ1-6; clone size: NA; CDR3 length: 15; CDR3 protein: CASSVGGAGPSPPHF; CDR3 DNA: TGTGCCAGCAGCGTAGGGGGCGCGGGACCTTCACCCCCCCACTTT
V gene: TRBV15; D gene: NA; J gene: TRBJ1-5; clone size: NA; CDR3 length: 16; CDR3 protein: CAASREAAYSNQPQHF; CDR3 DNA: TGTGCCGCCAGCAGAGAGGCAGCCTATAGCAATCAGCCCCAGCATTTT
V gene: TRBV5-1; D gene: TRBD1; J gene: TRBJ2-7; clone size: few; CDR3 length: 15; CDR3 protein: CASSGGQGTSYEQYF; CDR3 DNA: TGCGCCAGCAGCGGGGGACAGGGTACCTCCTACGAGCAGTACTTC
V gene: TRBV9; D gene: NA; J gene: TRBJ1-2; clone size: few; CDR3 length: 14; CDR3 protein: CASSVAGTDYGYTF; CDR3 DNA: TGTGCCAGCAGCGTAGCAGGGACGGACTATGGCTACACCTTC
V gene: TRBV5-5; D gene: NA; J gene: TRBJ1-2; clone size: NA; CDR3 length: 13; CDR3 protein: CASSFAPDYGYTF; CDR3 DNA: TGTGCCAGCAGCTTCGCTCCGGACTATGGCTACACCTTC
V gene: TRBV29-1; D gene: TRBD2; J gene: TRBJ2-1; clone size: NA; CDR3 length: 15; CDR3 protein: CSVEGIAGGAYEQFF; CDR3 DNA: TGCAGCGTTGAAGGGATAGCGGGGGGAGCCTATGAGCAGTTCTTC
V gene: TRBV30; D gene: NA; J gene: TRBJ2-3; clone size: NA; CDR3 length: 15; CDR3 protein: CAWTKAVLSTDTQYF; CDR3 DNA: TGTGCCTGGACCAAAGCGGTCCTTAGCACAGATACGCAGTATTTT
V gene: TRBV20-1; D gene: NA; J gene: TRBJ2-3; clone size: once; CDR3 length: 14; CDR3 protein: CSARRGSPTDTQYF; CDR3 DNA: TGCAGTGCTAGACGAGGGAGTCCCACAGATACGCAGTATTTT
V gene: TRBV5-6; D gene: NA; J gene: TRBJ2-2; clone size: NA; CDR3 length: 14; CDR3 protein: CASSFKQGTGELFF; CDR3 DNA: TGTGCCAGCAGCTTCAAACAGGGCACCGGGGAGCTGTTTTTT
V gene: TRBV6-2/TRBV6-3; D gene: NA; J gene: TRBJ1-1; clone size: NA; CDR3 length: 14; CDR3 protein: CASSYTRLNTEAFF; CDR3 DNA: TGTGCCAGCAGTTACACCCGGCTGAACACTGAAGCTTTCTTT
V gene: TRBV5-6; D gene: NA; J gene: TRBJ1-1; clone size: NA; CDR3 length: 15; CDR3 protein: CASRRRQRGNTEAFF; CDR3 DNA: TGTGCCAGCAGGCGTAGACAGAGGGGAAACACTGAAGCTTTCTTT
V gene: TRBV13; D gene: NA; J gene: TRBJ2-1; clone size: NA; CDR3 length: 14; CDR3 protein: CASSTHGSYNEQFF; CDR3 DNA: TGTGCCAGCAGCACACACGGCTCCTACAATGAGCAGTTCTTC
V gene: TRBV28; D gene: NA; J gene: TRBJ2-7; clone size: many; CDR3 length: 12; CDR3 protein: CASSSLSYEQYF; CDR3 DNA: TGTGCCAGCAGTTCCCTTTCCTACGAGCAGTACTTC
V gene: TRBV7-2; D gene: NA; J gene: TRBJ2-6; clone size: NA; CDR3 length: 12; CDR3 protein: CVGRPGANVLTF; CDR3 DNA: TGTGTCGGCAGGCCTGGGGCCAACGTCCTGACTTTC